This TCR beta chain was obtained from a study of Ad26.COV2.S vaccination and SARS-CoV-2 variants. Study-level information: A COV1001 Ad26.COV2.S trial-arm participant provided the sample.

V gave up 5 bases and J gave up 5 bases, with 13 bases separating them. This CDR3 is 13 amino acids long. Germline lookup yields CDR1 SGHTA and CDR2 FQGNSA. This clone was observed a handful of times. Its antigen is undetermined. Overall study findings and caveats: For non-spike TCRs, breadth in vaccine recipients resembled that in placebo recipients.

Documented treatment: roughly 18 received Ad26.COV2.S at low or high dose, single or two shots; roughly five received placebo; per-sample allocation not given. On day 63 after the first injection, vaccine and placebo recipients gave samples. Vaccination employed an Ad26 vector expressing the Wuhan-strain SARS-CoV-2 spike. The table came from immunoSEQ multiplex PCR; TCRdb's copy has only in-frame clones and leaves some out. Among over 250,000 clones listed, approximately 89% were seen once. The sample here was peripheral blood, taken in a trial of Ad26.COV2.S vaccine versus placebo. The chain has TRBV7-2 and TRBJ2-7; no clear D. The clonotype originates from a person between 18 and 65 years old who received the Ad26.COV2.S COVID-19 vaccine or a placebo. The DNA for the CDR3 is TGTGCCAGCAGCCCCACCCGGGCCGACGAGCAGTACTTC. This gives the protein CASSPTRADEQYF.